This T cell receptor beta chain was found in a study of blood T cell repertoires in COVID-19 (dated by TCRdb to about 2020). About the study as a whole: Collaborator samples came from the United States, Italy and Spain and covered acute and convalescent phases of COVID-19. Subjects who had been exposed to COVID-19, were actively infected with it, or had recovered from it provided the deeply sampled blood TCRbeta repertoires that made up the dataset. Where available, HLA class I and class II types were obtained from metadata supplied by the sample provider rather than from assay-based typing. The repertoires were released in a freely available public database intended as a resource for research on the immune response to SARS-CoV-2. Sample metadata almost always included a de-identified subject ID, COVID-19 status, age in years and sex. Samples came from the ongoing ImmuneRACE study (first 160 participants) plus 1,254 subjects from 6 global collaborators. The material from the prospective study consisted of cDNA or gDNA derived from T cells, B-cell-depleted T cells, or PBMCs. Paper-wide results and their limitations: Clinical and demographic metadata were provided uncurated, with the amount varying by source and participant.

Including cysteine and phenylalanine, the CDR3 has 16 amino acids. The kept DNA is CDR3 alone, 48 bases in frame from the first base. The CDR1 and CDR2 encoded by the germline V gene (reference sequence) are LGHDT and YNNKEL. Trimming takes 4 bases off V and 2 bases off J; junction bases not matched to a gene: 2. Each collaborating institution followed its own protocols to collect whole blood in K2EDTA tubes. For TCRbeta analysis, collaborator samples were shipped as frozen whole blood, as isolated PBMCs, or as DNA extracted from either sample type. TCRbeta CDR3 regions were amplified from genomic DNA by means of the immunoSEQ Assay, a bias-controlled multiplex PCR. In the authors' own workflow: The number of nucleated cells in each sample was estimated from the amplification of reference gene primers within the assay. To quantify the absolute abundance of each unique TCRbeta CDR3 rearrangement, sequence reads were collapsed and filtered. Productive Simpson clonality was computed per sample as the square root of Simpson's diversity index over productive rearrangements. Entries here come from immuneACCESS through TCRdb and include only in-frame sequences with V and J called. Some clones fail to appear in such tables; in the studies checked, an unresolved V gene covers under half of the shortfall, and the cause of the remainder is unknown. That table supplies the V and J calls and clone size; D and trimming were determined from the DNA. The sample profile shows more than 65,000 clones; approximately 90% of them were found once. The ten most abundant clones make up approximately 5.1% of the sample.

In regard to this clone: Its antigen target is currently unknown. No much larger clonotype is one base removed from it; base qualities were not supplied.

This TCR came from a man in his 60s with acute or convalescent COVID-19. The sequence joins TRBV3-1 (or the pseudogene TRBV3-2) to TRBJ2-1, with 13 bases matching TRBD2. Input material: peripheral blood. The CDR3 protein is CASSPTSGGTYNEQFF. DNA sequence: TGTGCCAGCAGCCCGACTAGCGGGGGGACCTACAATGAGCAGTTCTTC.